Listed below are T cell receptor beta chains from one sample, sequenced in a study of blood T cell repertoires in COVID-19. Produced via immunoSEQ multiplex PCR; TCRdb's table is partial and in-frame only. The repertoire holds over 300,000 clones, with 89% as singletons. The sample consisted of PBMCs or T cells enriched from blood (not recorded which). The receptors originated from a woman aged 40-49 years who had recovered from COVID-19. CDR3s include the opening cysteine and the closing phenylalanine or tryptophan. Fields, in order: J gene, D gene, CDR3 length, V gene, clone size, CDR3 protein, CDR3 DNA. D genes are given only for firm matches. Where a row states a size, it is once, few, many or the class of an expanded clone; other rows omit it.

TRBJ2-2	TRBD1	14	TRBV30	.	CARRDRANTGELFF	TGTGCCCGCCGGGACAGAGCGAACACCGGGGAGCTGTTTTTT
TRBJ2-1	.	17	TRBV21-1	.	CASSKRLAGVVSNEQFF	TGTGCCAGCAGCAAACGCCTAGCGGGAGTAGTGAGTAATGAGCAGTTCTTC
TRBJ2-5	.	16	TRBV16	.	CASSQWARAPKETQYF	TGTGCCAGCAGCCAGTGGGCTCGCGCTCCTAAAGAGACCCAGTACTTC
TRBJ2-5	.	13	TRBV30	.	CACLMAEQETQYF	TGTGCCTGCCTTATGGCGGAACAAGAGACCCAGTACTTC
TRBJ2-1	TRBD2	18	TRBV7-8	.	CASSSGLAGGEPYNEQFF	TGTGCCAGCAGCTCGGGACTAGCGGGGGGGGAACCCTACAATGAGCAGTTCTTC
TRBJ2-7	.	12	TRBV5-1	once	CASSAGSYEQYF	TGCGCCAGCAGTGCGGGTTCCTACGAGCAGTACTTC
TRBJ2-3	TRBD2	17	TRBV5-1	.	CASSLRLAGSSTDTQYF	TGCGCCAGCAGCTTGAGACTAGCGGGGTCTAGCACAGATACGCAGTATTTT
TRBJ2-7	TRBD2	14	TRBV7-7	few	CASSRSGSSYEQYF	TGTGCTAGCAGCCGCAGCGGGAGCTCCTACGAGCAGTACTTC
TRBJ1-2	TRBD1	19	TRBV18	once	CASSPPGGTGYLSNYGYTF	TGTGCCAGCTCACCACCCGGCGGGACAGGGTACTTGTCCAACTATGGCTACACCTTC
TRBJ1-6	.	13	TRBV9	.	CASSVGTHSPLHF	TGTGCCAGCAGCGTCGGGACTCATTCACCCCTCCACTTT
TRBJ2-7	TRBD1	14	TRBV28	.	CASSLWGQKAEQYF	TGTGCCAGCAGTTTATGGGGACAGAAGGCGGAGCAGTACTTC
TRBJ1-1	.	14	TRBV5-1	.	CASSLARGDTEAFF	TGCGCCAGCAGCTTGGCCCGGGGTGACACTGAAGCTTTCTTT
TRBJ2-3	.	14	TRBV21-1	.	CASSKAGATDTQYF	TGTGCCAGCAGCAAAGCGGGGGCCACAGATACGCAGTATTTT
TRBJ2-3	.	16	TRBV7-2	.	CASSPLVRVSTDTQYF	TGTGCCAGCAGCCCCCTCGTGAGGGTCAGCACAGATACGCAGTATTTT
TRBJ2-2	.	14	TRBV7-3	.	CASSLTLGGGELFF	TGTGCCAGCAGCTTAACTTTAGGGGGCGGGGAGCTGTTTTTT
TRBJ2-7	.	13	TRBV30	.	CAWSAGNPYEQYF	TGTGCCTGGAGTGCGGGAAATCCCTACGAGCAGTACTTC
TRBJ2-7	TRBD1	12	TRBV14	.	CASSPSSGQGYF	TGTGCCAGCAGCCCCAGTTCAGGACAGGGATACTTC
TRBJ2-3	TRBD1	16	TRBV30	.	CAWTMAQGVITDTQYF	TGTGCCTGGACCATGGCCCAGGGGGTAATAACAGATACGCAGTATTTT
TRBJ2-7	TRBD1	10	TRBV29-1	.	CSATGDEQYF	TGCAGCGCGACAGGGGACGAGCAGTACTTC
TRBJ1-6	TRBD1	18	TRBV27	.	CASRPDRGGLTYNSPLHF	TGTGCCAGCAGGCCAGACAGGGGAGGTTTGACCTATAATTCACCCCTCCACTTT
TRBJ2-1	TRBD2	20	TRBV4-2	.	CASSQVGSSGAPSSYNEQFF	TGTGCCAGCAGCCAAGTGGGGTCTAGCGGGGCCCCGAGCTCCTACAATGAGCAGTTCTTC
TRBJ1-5	.	16	TRBV24-1	once	CATSANGAGFDQPQHF	TGTGCCACCAGTGCTAATGGGGCAGGGTTCGATCAGCCCCAGCATTTT
TRBJ1-5	.	15	TRBV12-5	once	CASGYRGGGGQPQHF	TGTGCTAGTGGTTATCGCGGGGGCGGGGGTCAGCCCCAGCATTTT
TRBJ2-7	.	13	TRBV3-1/TRBV3-2	once	CASSQGTGLEQYF	TGTGCCAGCAGCCAAGGAACAGGGTTGGAGCAGTACTTC
TRBJ2-3	.	16	TRBV7-2	.	CASSLGLSRLTDTQYF	TGTGCCAGCAGCTTAGGCCTTTCTAGATTGACAGATACGCAGTATTTT
TRBJ1-2	.	12	TRBV7-3	.	CASSLRGNGYTF	TGTGCCAGCAGCTTAAGAGGGAATGGCTACACCTTC
TRBJ2-7	TRBD2	19	TRBV6-2/TRBV6-3	.	CASSITGTSGLIGLYEQYF	TGTGCCAGCAGTATCACCGGGACTAGCGGGCTAATTGGGCTCTACGAGCAGTACTTC
TRBJ2-5	.	14	TRBV7-2	.	CASSPLLKQETQYF	TGTGCCAGCAGCCCCCTGCTAAAACAAGAGACCCAGTACTTC
TRBJ2-1	TRBD1	20	TRBV18	once	CASSPDRGLAGSFSYNEQFF	TGTGCCAGCTCGCCCGACAGGGGGCTAGCGGGCTCCTTCTCCTACAATGAGCAGTTCTTC
TRBJ2-1	TRBD2	17	TRBV9	.	CASSFRTSGSSYNEQFF	TGTGCCAGCAGCTTCCGGACTAGCGGAAGCTCCTACAATGAGCAGTTCTTC
TRBJ2-7	.	14	TRBV7-9	.	CASSTAGGSYEQYF	TGTGCCAGCAGCACCGCCGGAGGCTCCTACGAGCAGTACTTC
TRBJ1-4	.	15	TRBV7-9	.	CASSLRAGIGEKLFF	TGTGCCAGCAGCTTAAGAGCGGGGATTGGGGAAAAACTGTTTTTT
TRBJ2-1	TRBD2	17	TRBV5-6	once	CASSFFLAGVLGNEQFF	TGTGCCAGCAGCTTCTTTCTAGCGGGAGTTCTGGGCAATGAGCAGTTCTTC
TRBJ1-2	.	15	TRBV11-2	.	CASSLGGRGYNGYTF	TGTGCCAGCAGCTTAGGTGGCAGGGGATACAATGGCTACACCTTC
TRBJ2-5	.	13	TRBV5-4	.	CARSPGPLETQYF	TGTGCCAGGTCCCCGGGTCCTTTAGAGACCCAGTACTTC
TRBJ1-2	TRBD1	13	TRBV18	.	CASSPDRAYGYTF	TGTGCCAGCTCACCCGACAGGGCGTATGGCTACACCTTC
TRBJ1-2	.	13	TRBV28	once	CASRPTTVYGYTF	TGTGCCAGCAGACCTACGACAGTATATGGCTACACCTTC
TRBJ1-4	TRBD1	13	TRBV19	.	CASGDRGSEKLFF	TGTGCCAGTGGAGACAGGGGGAGTGAAAAACTGTTTTTT
TRBJ2-5	.	13	TRBV12-3/TRBV12-4	.	CASRSTSIETQYF	TGTGCCAGCAGGTCTACCTCCATAGAGACCCAGTACTTC
TRBJ2-5	.	12	TRBV27	.	CASSYRGETQYF	TGTGCCAGCAGCTATCGAGGGGAGACCCAGTACTTC
TRBJ2-3	.	16	TRBV9	.	CASSVWSEGGTDTQYF	TGTGCCAGCAGCGTATGGAGCGAAGGGGGCACAGATACGCAGTATTTT
TRBJ2-1	TRBD2	15	TRBV2	.	CASRAQREGYNEQFF	TGTGCCAGCAGGGCCCAGCGGGAGGGATACAATGAGCAGTTCTTC
TRBJ1-1	.	12	TRBV19	.	CASTRENTEAFF	TGTGCCAGTACCAGGGAGAACACTGAAGCTTTCTTT
TRBJ2-3	TRBD1	16	TRBV5-1	.	CASSLYFGTGLDTQYF	TGCGCCAGCAGCTTATATTTCGGGACAGGGCTAGATACGCAGTATTTT
TRBJ1-4	TRBD1	14	TRBV10-3	.	CAISATGDVEKLFF	TGTGCCATCAGTGCGACAGGGGATGTGGAAAAACTGTTTTTT
TRBJ2-1	TRBD2	17	TRBV7-3	.	CASSSAGEREVGNEQFF	TGTGCCAGCAGCTCCGCCGGGGAGCGGGAGGTCGGGAATGAGCAGTTCTTC